This T cell receptor (beta chain) was sequenced for a study of T cells expressing NK-cell markers. Turning to the study itself: HCMV seropositivity characterized seven of the eight sequenced donors, and seronegativity one.

TCRdb derives one entry per CDR3 protein from the 5' RACE reads, leaving out DNA. The sample has some 390,000 distinct CDR3 sequences. The clonotype comes from a woman aged 45 to 65 in good health. Sequencing used blood T cells: a sorted CD56 or NKG2C T cell subset, CD4+ or CD8+ T cells, or bulk PBMC T cells (not recorded which).

CDR3 residues: CASSYQGSLAFF. The genes are TRBV5-6 and TRBJ2-1; TCRdb names TRBD1, which stays unverified in the absence of DNA. There are 12 residues in the CDR3. CDR1 and CDR2 from the germline V gene are SGHDT and YYEEEE.